The rows below give T cell receptor beta chains drawn from one sample of a study of blood T cells in healthy people across ages. TCRdb reprocessed the 5' RACE reads via MiXCR and lists one record per CDR3 protein. The profile shows about 650,000 distinct CDR3 sequences, 40% to 65% of them singletons. Source material: blood. These receptors all come from a woman of 80 years or more in good health. Each CDR3 is given with its conserved first and last residue. The D gene is left open where the match is weak. Size values are once, few and many counts, or a class for expanded clones, and some rows have none.

j_call d_call v_call clone_size cdr3_aa cdr3_nt
TRBJ2-3 . TRBV10-3 many CAISDVVGFTSTDTQYF TGTGCCATCAGTGACGTGGTGGGGTTCACTAGCACAGATACGCAGTATTTT
TRBJ1-2 TRBD1 TRBV5-1 . CASSLDGQGVLYGYTF TGCGCCAGCAGCTTGGACGGCCAGGGGGTTTTATATGGCTACACCTTC
TRBJ2-5 . TRBV5-6 . CASRVEFGSGAVYF .
TRBJ2-4 . TRBV20-1 many CSAPLRAATKNIQYF TGCAGTGCCCCCCTTCGGGCAGCCACCAAAAACATTCAGTACTTC
TRBJ2-7 TRBD2 TRBV7-3 . CASSLTTSGGADEQYF TGTGCCAGCAGCTTAACTACTAGCGGGGGGGCCGATGAGCAGTACTTC
TRBJ1-2 . TRBV24-1 once CATQSTLGYGYTF TGTGCCACCCAGAGTACTCTAGGCTATGGCTACACCTTC
TRBJ2-5 TRBD2 TRBV29-1 once CSVVGTSGILQETQYF TGCAGCGTAGTCGGGACTAGCGGGATTCTCCAAGAGACCCAGTACTTC
TRBJ2-3 . TRBV6-5 . CASSQPGPRVEYF TGTGCCAGCAGTCAGCCGGGACCACGAGTAGAGTATTTT
TRBJ2-3 . TRBV7-9 . CASSFPVGTDTQYF TGTGCCAGCAGCTTCCCTGTGGGCACAGATACGCAGTATTTT
TRBJ2-7 TRBD1 TRBV27 many CASSRQGAHEQYF TGTGCCAGCAGTCGACAGGGGGCCCACGAGCAGTACTTC
TRBJ2-1 . TRBV20-1 . CSASYRGGGNEQFF TGCAGTGCTAGTTACAGGGGGGGTGGAAATGAGCAGTTCTTC
TRBJ1-5 . TRBV4-1 . CASSQDWGGNQPQHF TGCGCCAGCAGCCAAGATTGGGGAGGCAATCAGCCCCAGCATTTT
TRBJ2-3 TRBD2 TRBV10-3 many CAISGSGTPRTDTQYF TGTGCCATCAGCGGGAGCGGGACCCCGCGCACAGATACGCAGTATTTT
TRBJ2-3 . TRBV24-1 . CATASDSTDTQYF TGTGCCACCGCATCCGACAGCACAGATACGCAGTATTTT
TRBJ1-2 . TRBV3-1 . CASSQHGEGHYGYTF TGTGCCAGCAGCCAACATGGCGAGGGGCACTATGGCTACACCTTC
TRBJ2-1 TRBD2 TRBV20-1 many CSATGLAAYEQFF TGCAGTGCTACGGGACTAGCAGCCTATGAGCAGTTCTTC
TRBJ2-7 . TRBV15 many CATSRASYEQYF TGTGCCACCAGCAGGGCCTCCTACGAGCAGTACTTC
TRBJ2-3 . TRBV24-1 many CATSDRPTDTQYF TGTGCCACCAGTGATCGCCCTACAGATACGCAGTATTTT
TRBJ2-1 TRBD2 TRBV2 few CASTFSGYEQFF TGTGCCAGCACTTTTAGCGGGTATGAGCAGTTCTTC
TRBJ2-1 TRBD2 TRBV13 few CASSPLGLAGRNEQFF TGTGCCAGCAGCCCCCTTGGACTAGCGGGAAGGAATGAGCAGTTCTTC
TRBJ1-5 . TRBV7-8 . CASSFTGTNQPQHF TGTGCCAGCAGCTTTACTGGGACTAATCAGCCCCAGCATTTT
TRBJ2-5 TRBD2 TRBV12-3/TRBV12-4 . CASSSPVPRASGRAILQYF TGTGCCAGCAGTTCCCCGGTCCCAAGGGCTAGCGGGAGGGCGATTTTGCAGTACTTC